This T cell receptor (beta chain) was recovered during a study of breast tumors, draining lymph nodes, adjacent tissues. Germline CDR1 reads SGHRS; CDR2 reads YFSETQ. The CDR3 length is 14 residues. V shed 0 bases and J shed 7 bases, with 13 bases lying between them. As concerns this clonotype: It may be a read error: a sequence one base away is much more abundant.

The lymph nodes were axillary draining lymph nodes from breast cancer patients. TCRdb processed the multiplex PCR reads anew with MiXCR; each CDR3 protein has one entry. The sample yields some 120,000 distinct CDR3 sequences, just under 20% seen once. The clonotype originates from a female donor with breast cancer. Some clones in this sample may be carry-over from other donors' samples. The chain combines TRBV5-1 with TRBJ2-5; D unresolved. Input material: axillary lymph node tissue. For the CDR3, the DNA is TGCGCCAGCAGCTTGGCTCAGGCGGAAGGGACCCAGTACTTC. Its translation is CASSLAQAEGTQYF.